The rows below give T cell receptor beta chains drawn from one sample of a study of blood T cell repertoires in COVID-19. Clones were sequenced by immunoSEQ multiplex PCR, and TCRdb holds only the in-frame ones, with some missing. The table lists over 200,000 clones, 80% to 85% of them singletons. Material for sequencing was PBMCs or T cells enriched from blood (not recorded which). The receptors come from a woman aged 50 to 60 with acute COVID-19. The CDR3 runs from the conserved cysteine through the conserved F or W. Fields, in order: V gene, D gene, J gene, clone size, CDR3 DNA, CDR3 protein. The D gene is left open where the match is weak. Size is omitted from some rows. Given values are once, few, many or a class for expanded clones.

>TRBV3-1/TRBV3-2|NA|TRBJ1-1|NA
TGTGCCAGCAGCCAAGTGGTCGACGGGAAGGCTGAAGCTTTCTTT
CASSQVVDGKAEAFF
>TRBV6-5|NA|TRBJ1-3|NA
TGTGCCAGCAGTACAAGTGAATTCTCTGGAAACACCATATATTTT
CASSTSEFSGNTIYF
>TRBV28|TRBD1|TRBJ1-5|NA
TGTGCCAGCAGTTTGGCTGACAGGGTTCAGCCCCAGCATTTT
CASSLADRVQPQHF
>TRBV23-1|TRBD1|TRBJ1-4|NA
TGCGCCAGCAGTCTACAGGGGTCCTGTACCTATAATGAAAAACTGTTTTTT
CASSLQGSCTYNEKLFF
>TRBV6-5|NA|TRBJ2-3|NA
TGTGCCAGCAGTTTACAGGGTCCCACAGATACGCAGTATTTT
CASSLQGPTDTQYF
>TRBV25-1|NA|TRBJ1-1|NA
TGTGCCAGCACCGGACACGAACAGAACACTGAAGCTTTCTTT
CASTGHEQNTEAFF
>TRBV12-3/TRBV12-4|NA|TRBJ1-1|NA
TGTGCCACCGGATGGGAGGGGGGCACTGAAGCTTTCTTT
CATGWEGGTEAFF
>TRBV25-1|NA|TRBJ1-2|NA
TGTGCCAGCAGTGAGGGGGGTTGGGGTGGCTACACCTTC
CASSEGGWGGYTF
>TRBV10-3|NA|TRBJ2-5|few
TGTGCCATCAGTGAAGGCAGCACGGCTAGAGAGACCCAGTACTTC
CAISEGSTARETQYF
>TRBV7-9|NA|TRBJ1-3|NA
TGTGCCAGCAGCTTATGGGACAAGAGCTCTGGAAACACCATATATTTT
CASSLWDKSSGNTIYF
>TRBV7-2|NA|TRBJ2-7|NA
TGTGCCAGCAGCTTACACCCGACTAGAACCTACGAGCAGTACTTC
CASSLHPTRTYEQYF
>TRBV11-2|TRBD1|TRBJ2-7|NA
TGTGCCAGCAGCTTCCAGACAGGGGGCTACGAGCAGTACTTC
CASSFQTGGYEQYF
>TRBV16|NA|TRBJ1-5|NA
TGTGCCAGCAGCCAATCCTGGGGGGGGAGTCAGCCCCAGCATTTT
CASSQSWGGSQPQHF
>TRBV24-1|TRBD1|TRBJ1-5|NA
TGTGCCACCAGTCGACAGGGAGGTCAGCCCCAGCATTTT
CATSRQGGQPQHF
>TRBV7-2|NA|TRBJ2-3|NA
TGTGCCAGCAGCTTAGGCGCGGGGCCCACAGATACGCAGTATTTT
CASSLGAGPTDTQYF
>TRBV2|NA|TRBJ1-5|once
TGTGCCAGCAGTGAAGAAGGAGGAAATCAGCCCCAGCATTTT
CASSEEGGNQPQHF
>TRBV7-2|NA|TRBJ2-4|NA
TGTGCCAGTCGGAGGACGGAGCTCAACATTCAGTACTTC
CASRRTELNIQYF
>TRBV9|NA|TRBJ2-3|NA
TGTGCCAGCAGCGTAGTTGGGAGCGGTACAGATACGCAGTATTTT
CASSVVGSGTDTQYF
>TRBV11-2|NA|TRBJ2-2|NA
TGTGCCAGCAGCTTAGTTTTCTCCGGGGGAGGCACCGGGGAGCTGTTTTTT
CASSLVFSGGGTGELFF
>TRBV3-1/TRBV3-2|NA|TRBJ2-7|NA
TGTGCCAGCGGCAGAGCGGTTGGCTCCTACGAGCAGTACTTC
CASGRAVGSYEQYF
>TRBV5-1|NA|TRBJ1-2|NA
TGCGCCAGCAGCTTGGAAAGGGGGAACTATGGCTACACCTTC
CASSLERGNYGYTF
>TRBV19|NA|TRBJ1-5|NA
TGTGCCACGAGATCAGTCCGACAGACATATAGCAATCAGCCCCAGCATTTT
CATRSVRQTYSNQPQHF
>TRBV18|TRBD2|TRBJ2-1|NA
TGTGCCAGCTCACAGGGACTAGCGAACAATGAGCAGTTCTTC
CASSQGLANNEQFF
>TRBV18|NA|TRBJ2-5|NA
TGTGCCAGCTCACCACCAACCCAGGAGACCCAGTACTTC
CASSPPTQETQYF
>TRBV15|TRBD1|TRBJ1-6|NA
TGTGCCACCAGCAGAGAGACAGGGTTACTTTATTCACCCCTCCACTTT
CATSRETGLLYSPLHF
>TRBV7-2|TRBD2|TRBJ2-2|few
TGTGCCAGCAGCTTAAGGGGGATGGAAGCGGGAGGTCGGGCCGGGGAGCTGTTTTTT
CASSLRGMEAGGRAGELFF